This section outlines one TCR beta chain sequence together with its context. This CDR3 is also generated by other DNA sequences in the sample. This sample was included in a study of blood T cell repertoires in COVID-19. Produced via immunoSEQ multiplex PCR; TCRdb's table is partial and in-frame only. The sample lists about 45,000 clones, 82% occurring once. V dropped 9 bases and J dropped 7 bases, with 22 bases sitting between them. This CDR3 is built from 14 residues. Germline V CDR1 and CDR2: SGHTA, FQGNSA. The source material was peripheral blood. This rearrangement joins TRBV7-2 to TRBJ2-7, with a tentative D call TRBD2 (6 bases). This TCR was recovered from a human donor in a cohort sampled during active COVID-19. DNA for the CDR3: TGTGCCAGTAGCCCCCGTCCGGGAGTGGAGGAGCAGTACTTC. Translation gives CASSPRPGVEEQYF.